The 18 T cell receptor beta chains reported below all come from one sample, sequenced in a study of human T cells and chemical hapten exposure. Sample time point: patch test 2, 6 weeks after DPC sensitization. Treatment in this sample: therapeutic diphenylcyclopropenone sensitization with weekly scalp DPC. TCRdb independently ran MiXCR on the RACE reads; one entry per CDR3 protein. The data show over 70,000 distinct CDR3 sequences, 8.5% seen once. Sequencing used whole blood, obtained in connection with sensitization to the hapten diphenylcyclopropenone (DPC). The receptors were sampled from a woman aged 45-65 years with alopecia areata. Some clones in this sample may be carry-over from other donors' samples.

V gene TRBV6-5 combines with J gene TRBJ2-3; 9 bases are a match to TRBD2. This CDR3 has 14 residues. Per the germline V gene, CDR1 is MNHEY and CDR2 is SVGAGI. The J segment lost 4 bases and the V segment lost 5 bases, leaving 4 bases of the junction unmatched. The CDR3: CASSTGTSSDTQYF. CDR3 DNA sequence: TGTGCCAGCAGTACCGGGACTAGCTCAGATACGCAGTATTTT.

To note about this clonotype: Possible read error: a much larger clone is one base away. The J gene is TRBJ2-1, the V gene TRBV12-3 or TRBV12-4; perhaps D is TRBD1 or TRBD2 (5 bases each). The CDR3 runs to 16 residues. Deletions cut 6 bases from V and 4 bases from J, with 19 bases between. DNA for the CDR3: TGTGCCAGCAGCCAATGCCTCGGGGCGAATTACAATGAGCAGTTCTTC. Encoded protein: CASSQCLGANYNEQFF.

V and J are TRBV24-1 and TRBJ2-3; D gene ambiguous. Between the trimmed V and J ends, which lost 1 base and 6 bases, there was a span of 10 bases. The germline V gene has CDR1 KGHDR and CDR2 SFDVKD. The CDR3 covers 14 residues. The chain's CDR3 is CATSDFSSGDTQYF. In nucleotides, the CDR3 is TGTGCCACCAGTGATTTTTCATCTGGGGATACGCAGTATTTT.

The V gene is TRBV28, the J gene TRBJ1-1; 8 bases are shared with TRBD1. Germline V CDR1 and CDR2: MDHEN, SYDVKM. This CDR3 contains 14 residues. Trimming at V came to 5 bases and at J to 11 bases, leaving 13 bases not matched to a gene. The CDR3 reads CASSPRTGRRGAFF. CDR3 DNA: TGTGCCAGCAGTCCCCGGACAGGGCGACGGGGGGCTTTCTTT.

The rearrangement uses TRBV20-1 and TRBJ1-1; no firm D call. Germline V gene data show CDR1 as DFQATT and CDR2 as SNEGSKA (reference sequence). The germline V and J ends were trimmed by 3 bases and 4 bases, with 9 bases remaining between them. CDR3 length: 12 amino acids. CDR3 sequence (DNA): TGCAGTGCTAGCAGGCAGACCACTGAAGCTTTCTTT. It yields the protein CSASRQTTEAFF.

At least ten counts were recorded for this clonotype. V gene TRBV7-9 combines with J gene TRBJ2-7, with 12 bases aligning to TRBD1. Germline V gene lookup returns CDR1 SEHNR and CDR2 FQNEAQ (reference sequence). CDR3 length equals 15 residues. The V gene end was trimmed by 4 bases and the J gene end by 7 bases; junction bases not matched to a gene: 8. The CDR3 DNA is TGTGCCAGCAGCTGGGGGACAGGGGGCAAAGGGGAGCAGTACTTC. Translating it yields CASSWGTGGKGEQYF.

This clonotype was detected a few times. The V and J genes are TRBV3-1 and TRBJ2-7, with TRBD1 matching over 11 bases. CDR1 is LGHDT, CDR2 YNNKEL, per germline (reference sequence). Trimming removed 1 base from V and 4 bases from J; junction bases left unmatched: 6. The CDR3 runs 16 residues. CDR3 in DNA: TGTGCCAGCAGCCAAGCTTCCGGGACAGGGGGTTACGAGCAGTACTTC. As protein: CASSQASGTGGYEQYF.

This clonotype was observed many times. The CDR3 DNA is TGTGCCAGCAGCTTAGCCCTACAGGGGCGGGATACGCAGTATTTT. Residues: CASSLALQGRDTQYF. The chain has TRBV7-2 and TRBJ2-3; 7 nucleotides agree with TRBD1. Trimming at V came to 0 bases and at J to 6 bases, leaving 6 bases not matched to a gene. Germline CDR1 and CDR2: SGHTA and FQGNSA. The CDR3 is made up of 15 amino acids.

This clonotype was observed a handful of times. The chain links TRBV7-9 to TRBJ2-3; the D is unclear. The V gene lost 4 bases and the J gene lost 2 bases, with 19 bases spanning the gap. Germline assignment: CDR1 SEHNR and CDR2 FQNEAQ (reference sequence). This CDR3 spans 17 amino acids. The CDR3 protein is CASSSRGSSAYTDTQYF. In nucleotides, the CDR3 is TGTGCCAGCAGCTCCCGCGGAAGCAGCGCGTACACAGATACGCAGTATTTT.

This chain uses TRBV20-1 with TRBJ2-1, with D maybe TRBD2 (5 bases). The CDR3 spans 13 residues. The germline gives CDR1 DFQATT, CDR2 SNEGSKA (reference sequence). Deletions cut 6 bases from V and 5 bases from J, with 14 bases between. CDR3 in amino acids: CSARWLADNEQFF. The CDR3 bases are TGCAGTGCCAGGTGGCTAGCAGACAATGAGCAGTTCTTC.

At least ten counts were recorded for this clonotype. The chain carries TRBV12-3 or TRBV12-4 and TRBJ1-1; D might be TRBD1 (5 bases). This CDR3 region has 13 residues. Trimming removed 5 bases at V and 1 base at J, with 8 bases between. CDR3: CASSGAPNTEAFF. CDR3 DNA: TGTGCCAGCAGTGGGGCCCCGAACACTGAAGCTTTCTTT.

This chain uses TRBV9 with TRBJ2-1; D call uncertain. The CDR3 is made up of 12 amino acids. The V and J ends lost 0 bases and 7 bases respectively, with 5 bases between them. CDR1 and CDR2 from the germline V gene are SGDLS and YYNGEE. CDR3 protein: CASSVDLNEQFF. In DNA, the CDR3 is TGTGCCAGCAGCGTAGACTTGAATGAGCAGTTCTTC. The full variable domain, with the rest looked up from reference TRBV9 and TRBJ2-1, is DSGVTQTPKHLITATGQRVTLRCSPRSGDLSVYWYQQSLDQGLQFLIQYYNGEERAKGNILERFSAQQFPDLHSELNLSSLELGDSALYFCASSVDLNEQFFGPGTRLTVL.

This clonotype has more than one count but fewer than ten. This chain joins TRBV9 and TRBJ2-5; TRBD1 or TRBD2 may be the D gene (7 bases each). Germline V gene lookup returns CDR1 SGDLS and CDR2 YYNGEE. V lost 3 bases and J 5 bases, leaving 32 bases between the germline ends. CDR3 length: 20 amino acids. Here the CDR3 reads CASSEGAAGGSFFSSETQYF. In DNA, the CDR3 is TGTGCCAGCAGCGAGGGGGCGGCGGGCGGGAGTTTCTTTAGTTCGGAGACCCAGTACTTC.

This rearrangement joins TRBV7-6 to TRBJ2-7, with D perhaps matching TRBD2 (6 bases). The ends were cut back, 4 bases at V and 2 bases at J, with 15 bases in the middle. CDR1 and CDR2 from the germline V gene are SGHVS and FNYEAQ. The length of the CDR3 is 15 residues. CDR3: CASSSIRGIPYEQYF. In DNA, the CDR3 is TGTGCCAGCAGCTCAATCCGGGGGATTCCCTACGAGCAGTACTTC. Full variable domain (rest looked up from reference TRBV7-6 and TRBJ2-7): GAGVSQSPRYKVTKRGQDVALRCDPISGHVSLYWYRQALGQGPEFLTYFNYEAQQDKSGLPNDRFSAERPEGSISTLTIQRTEQRDSAMYRCASSSIRGIPYEQYFGPGTRLTVT.

As for this clonotype: A much larger clone differs by one base, so this may be a read error. The chain carries TRBV29-1 and TRBJ2-3, with a possible D match to TRBD2 (7 bases). V lost 7 bases and J lost 4, with 15 bases in between. Germline values: CDR1 SQVTM, CDR2 ANQGSEA. This CDR3 spans 13 amino acids. This chain's CDR3 is CSAKGGGADTQYF. Here the CDR3 DNA reads TGCAGCGCTAAAGGGGGGGGCGCAGATACGCAGTATTTT.

This clonotype was observed a few times. This sequence joins TRBV28 and TRBJ1-1; D remains unclear. The CDR3 runs 13 residues. Looked up from germline, CDR1 is MDHEN and CDR2 is SYDVKM. Trimming cost V 5 bases and J 4 bases, with 11 bases left between them. CDR3 region: CASSLPVSTEAFF. The CDR3 DNA is TGTGCCAGCAGTCTTCCGGTGAGCACTGAAGCTTTCTTT.

This clonotype was detected only a few times. The genes are TRBV14 and TRBJ1-1; 8 bases line up with TRBD1. CDR1 is SGHDN and CDR2 is FVKESK in the germline V gene. The CDR3 sequence is 15 residues long. Germline trimming cut 2 bases from V and 0 bases from J; bases unmatched to any gene: 2. In DNA, the CDR3 is TGTGCCAGCAGCCAACGGACAGGGATGAACACTGAAGCTTTCTTT. It encodes CASSQRTGMNTEAFF.

The genes are TRBV6-5 and TRBJ2-4, with a possible D match to TRBD2 (6 bases). CDR1 is MNHEY and CDR2 is SVGAGI in the germline V gene. The CDR3 extends over 13 amino acids. Trimming removed 2 bases at V and 8 bases at J, with 10 bases between. CDR3 in amino acids: CASSYGGTDIQYF. CDR3 bases: TGTGCCAGCAGTTACGGGGGGACGGACATTCAGTACTTC.